Listed below are T cell receptor beta chains from one sample, sequenced in a study of T cells after posttransplantation cyclophosphamide. Generated by immunoSEQ multiplex PCR, the TCRdb table keeps only in-frame clones and is missing some. The data hold some 66,000 clones, with 85% to 95% observed a single time. The source material was PBMCs. These receptor sequences come from a woman aged 30 to 39 in good health and a related stem cell transplant donor. The CDR3 runs from the conserved cysteine through the conserved F or W. A D gene is named only where the DNA matches it firmly. Size is omitted from some rows. Given values are once, few, many or a class for expanded clones.

d_call: NA; cdr3_length: 10; v_call: TRBV20-1; clone_size: NA; j_call: TRBJ2-5; cdr3_aa: CSARKKTQYF; cdr3_nt: TGCAGTGCTAGAAAGAAGACCCAGTACTTC
d_call: NA; cdr3_length: 17; v_call: TRBV7-7; clone_size: many; j_call: TRBJ2-2; cdr3_aa: CASSPLKTLENTGELFF; cdr3_nt: TGTGCCAGCAGCCCACTTAAAACCCTCGAAAACACCGGGGAGCTGTTTTTT
d_call: NA; cdr3_length: 16; v_call: TRBV10-3; clone_size: once; j_call: TRBJ1-2; cdr3_aa: CAISESLGLRAYGYTF; cdr3_nt: TGTGCCATCAGTGAGTCGTTGGGGCTACGGGCCTATGGCTACACCTTC
d_call: NA; cdr3_length: 16; v_call: TRBV9; clone_size: once; j_call: TRBJ2-3; cdr3_aa: CASSVASWGGADTQYF; cdr3_nt: TGTGCCAGCAGCGTAGCCTCATGGGGGGGCGCAGATACGCAGTATTTT
d_call: TRBD2; cdr3_length: 17; v_call: TRBV27; clone_size: NA; j_call: TRBJ2-3; cdr3_aa: CASSTISKLAATDTQYF; cdr3_nt: TGTGCCAGCAGTACCATAAGTAAACTAGCGGCCACAGATACGCAGTATTTT
d_call: NA; cdr3_length: 13; v_call: TRBV5-1; clone_size: NA; j_call: TRBJ2-1; cdr3_aa: CASSAGPYNEQFF; cdr3_nt: TGCGCCAGCAGCGCGGGCCCATACAATGAGCAGTTCTTC
d_call: NA; cdr3_length: 13; v_call: TRBV5-1; clone_size: NA; j_call: TRBJ1-1; cdr3_aa: CASSLTADTEAFF; cdr3_nt: TGCGCCAGCAGCTTGACAGCTGACACTGAAGCTTTCTTT
d_call: NA; cdr3_length: 14; v_call: TRBV5-1; clone_size: NA; j_call: TRBJ1-6; cdr3_aa: CASSLMENNSPLHF; cdr3_nt: TGCGCCAGCAGCTTGATGGAGAATAATTCACCCCTCCACTTT
d_call: NA; cdr3_length: 16; v_call: TRBV19; clone_size: NA; j_call: TRBJ1-1; cdr3_aa: CASKGRPGHLNTEAFF; cdr3_nt: TGTGCCAGTAAAGGGAGGCCAGGTCATCTGAACACTGAAGCTTTCTTT
d_call: TRBD1; cdr3_length: 17; v_call: TRBV5-4; clone_size: NA; j_call: TRBJ1-4; cdr3_aa: CASSLFGTGIPNEKLFF; cdr3_nt: TGTGCCAGCAGCTTGTTCGGGACAGGGATTCCTAATGAAAAACTGTTTTTT
d_call: NA; cdr3_length: 12; v_call: TRBV19; clone_size: once; j_call: TRBJ2-1; cdr3_aa: CASTSLYNEQFF; cdr3_nt: TGTGCCAGTACATCGCTTTACAATGAGCAGTTCTTC
d_call: TRBD2; cdr3_length: 16; v_call: TRBV19; clone_size: NA; j_call: TRBJ2-7; cdr3_aa: CASSIAVTSGLKEQYF; cdr3_nt: TGTGCCAGTAGTATAGCCGTCACTAGCGGACTTAAAGAGCAGTACTTC
d_call: NA; cdr3_length: 15; v_call: TRBV7-3; clone_size: NA; j_call: TRBJ1-6; cdr3_aa: CASSLTRGRNSPLHF; cdr3_nt: TGTGCCAGCAGCTTAACGAGGGGTCGTAATTCACCCCTCCACTTT
d_call: TRBD2; cdr3_length: 18; v_call: TRBV19; clone_size: NA; j_call: TRBJ2-7; cdr3_aa: CASSIALTSGGTTYEQYF; cdr3_nt: TGTGCCAGTAGTATAGCCTTGACTAGCGGGGGGACTACCTACGAGCAGTACTTC
d_call: NA; cdr3_length: 15; v_call: TRBV5-4; clone_size: NA; j_call: TRBJ2-3; cdr3_aa: CASSLHPDSTDTQYF; cdr3_nt: TGTGCCAGCAGCTTGCACCCGGACAGCACAGATACGCAGTATTTT
d_call: TRBD2; cdr3_length: 13; v_call: TRBV13; clone_size: NA; j_call: TRBJ2-1; cdr3_aa: CASSLLAGEAQFF; cdr3_nt: TGTGCCAGCAGCTTACTAGCGGGGGAAGCTCAGTTCTTC
d_call: NA; cdr3_length: 15; v_call: TRBV5-1; clone_size: NA; j_call: TRBJ1-2; cdr3_aa: CASSLADTGVHGYTF; cdr3_nt: TGCGCCAGCAGCTTGGCCGATACAGGAGTCCATGGCTACACCTTC
d_call: NA; cdr3_length: 15; v_call: TRBV28; clone_size: NA; j_call: TRBJ2-1; cdr3_aa: CASGPADSTYNEQFF; cdr3_nt: TGTGCCAGCGGTCCCGCGGACAGTACCTACAATGAGCAGTTCTTC
d_call: TRBD1; cdr3_length: 13; v_call: TRBV19; clone_size: NA; j_call: TRBJ2-1; cdr3_aa: CASSIRGRDEQFF; cdr3_nt: TGTGCCAGTAGTATAAGGGGGCGCGATGAGCAGTTCTTC
d_call: NA; cdr3_length: 15; v_call: TRBV28; clone_size: NA; j_call: TRBJ2-5; cdr3_aa: CASSPAGLSGETQYF; cdr3_nt: TGTGCCAGCAGTCCCGCGGGTCTCTCTGGAGAGACCCAGTACTTC
d_call: NA; cdr3_length: 14; v_call: TRBV21-1; clone_size: NA; j_call: TRBJ2-1; cdr3_aa: CASSKSFQGSEQFF; cdr3_nt: TGTGCCAGCAGCAAAAGTTTCCAGGGTAGTGAGCAGTTCTTC
d_call: NA; cdr3_length: 11; v_call: TRBV20-1; clone_size: once; j_call: TRBJ2-1; cdr3_aa: CSASGHNEQFF; cdr3_nt: TGCAGTGCGTCAGGACACAATGAGCAGTTCTTC
d_call: TRBD1; cdr3_length: 16; v_call: TRBV5-4; clone_size: NA; j_call: TRBJ1-2; cdr3_aa: CASSLGQGADSYGYTF; cdr3_nt: TGTGCCAGCAGCTTGGGCCAGGGGGCCGACAGCTATGGCTACACCTTC
d_call: NA; cdr3_length: 14; v_call: TRBV12-5; clone_size: NA; j_call: TRBJ1-6; cdr3_aa: CASGLGTGNSPLHF; cdr3_nt: TGTGCTAGTGGTTTGGGGACGGGGAATTCACCCCTCCACTTT
d_call: NA; cdr3_length: 13; v_call: TRBV6-5; clone_size: NA; j_call: TRBJ1-1; cdr3_aa: CASSYRVTTEAFF; cdr3_nt: TGTGCCAGCAGTTACAGGGTTACCACTGAAGCTTTCTTT
d_call: NA; cdr3_length: 15; v_call: TRBV27; clone_size: NA; j_call: TRBJ2-1; cdr3_aa: CASSLDSVSYNEQFF; cdr3_nt: TGTGCCAGCAGTTTAGACAGCGTTTCGTACAATGAGCAGTTCTTC
d_call: TRBD1; cdr3_length: 15; v_call: TRBV19; clone_size: NA; j_call: TRBJ1-4; cdr3_aa: CASSMPGTGVEKLFF; cdr3_nt: TGTGCCAGTAGTATGCCGGGGACAGGGGTTGAAAAACTGTTTTTT
d_call: NA; cdr3_length: 13; v_call: TRBV10-1; clone_size: NA; j_call: TRBJ1-5; cdr3_aa: CASSESIYQPQHF; cdr3_nt: TGCGCCAGCAGTGAGTCGATTTATCAGCCCCAGCATTTT
d_call: TRBD2; cdr3_length: 15; v_call: TRBV6-1; clone_size: NA; j_call: TRBJ2-7; cdr3_aa: CASSGLAGGPNEQYF; cdr3_nt: TGTGCCAGCAGTGGATTAGCGGGGGGGCCTAACGAGCAGTACTTC
d_call: NA; cdr3_length: 13; v_call: TRBV6-1; clone_size: NA; j_call: TRBJ1-1; cdr3_aa: CASSTEGWSEAFF; cdr3_nt: TGTGCCAGCAGTACCGAAGGGTGGAGTGAAGCTTTCTTT
d_call: NA; cdr3_length: 11; v_call: TRBV28; clone_size: NA; j_call: TRBJ2-7; cdr3_aa: CASSLPGEQYF; cdr3_nt: TGTGCCAGCAGCTTGCCCGGCGAGCAGTACTTC
d_call: NA; cdr3_length: 13; v_call: TRBV4-2; clone_size: few; j_call: TRBJ1-5; cdr3_aa: CASSRGGGQPQHF; cdr3_nt: TGTGCCAGCAGCCGCGGCGGGGGTCAGCCCCAGCATTTT
d_call: TRBD1; cdr3_length: 17; v_call: TRBV7-9; clone_size: NA; j_call: TRBJ2-7; cdr3_aa: CASSLGLLRDSSYEQYF; cdr3_nt: TGTGCCAGCAGCTTAGGGCTACTCCGGGACAGCTCCTACGAGCAGTACTTC
d_call: NA; cdr3_length: 12; v_call: TRBV14; clone_size: NA; j_call: TRBJ2-7; cdr3_aa: CASSRHSYEQYF; cdr3_nt: TGTGCCAGCAGCCGACACTCCTACGAGCAGTACTTC
d_call: NA; cdr3_length: 15; v_call: TRBV7-6; clone_size: once; j_call: TRBJ2-2; cdr3_aa: CASSRTAQNTGELFF; cdr3_nt: TGTGCCAGCAGCCGGACGGCACAAAACACCGGGGAGCTGTTTTTT